This T cell receptor beta chain was sequenced during a study of cytomegalovirus exposure and HLA in healthy donors. Points from the study as a whole: Reports described diagnosis of cytomegalovirus status by the classifier as highly specific and sensitive. Previous analysis showed most TCR beta V segments were productive about 87% or about 30% of the time.

The CDR3 spans 16 residues. Germline CDR1 and CDR2: ENHRY and SYGVKD. Between the trimmed V and J ends, which lost 3 bases and 3 bases, there was a span of 16 bases. PCR amplification relied on 60 Vbeta primers (plus 13 Jbeta primers). The table came from immunoSEQ multiplex PCR; TCRdb's copy has only in-frame clones and leaves some out. The sample includes about 160,000 clones, 75% to 90% of them seen just once. This clone was seen only a few times. What it binds is not known. The likely explanation is a read error, given a far larger clone one base away. Sequencing was performed on PBMCs. This TCR derives from a man aged 30 to 45 in good health and CMV-seronegative. The rearrangement links TRBV10-3 to TRBJ2-3; D is perhaps TRBD2 (5 bases). For the CDR3, the DNA is TGTGCCATCAGTGAATGGAGACTACCGAGTACAGATACGCAGTATTTT. Protein sequence: CAISEWRLPSTDTQYF.